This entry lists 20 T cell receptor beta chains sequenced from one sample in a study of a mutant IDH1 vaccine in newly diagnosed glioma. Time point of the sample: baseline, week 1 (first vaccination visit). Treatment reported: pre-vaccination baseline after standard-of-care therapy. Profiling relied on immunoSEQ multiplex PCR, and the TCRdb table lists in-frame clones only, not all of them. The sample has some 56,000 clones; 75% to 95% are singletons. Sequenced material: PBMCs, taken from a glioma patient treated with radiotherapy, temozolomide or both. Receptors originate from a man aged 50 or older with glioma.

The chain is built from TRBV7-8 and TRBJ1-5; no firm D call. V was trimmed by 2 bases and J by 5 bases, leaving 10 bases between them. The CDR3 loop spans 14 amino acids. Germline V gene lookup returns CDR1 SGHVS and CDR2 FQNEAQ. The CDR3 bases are TGTGCCAGCAGCTTACTCCGGAACGATCAGCCCCAGCATTTT. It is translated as CASSLLRNDQPQHF.

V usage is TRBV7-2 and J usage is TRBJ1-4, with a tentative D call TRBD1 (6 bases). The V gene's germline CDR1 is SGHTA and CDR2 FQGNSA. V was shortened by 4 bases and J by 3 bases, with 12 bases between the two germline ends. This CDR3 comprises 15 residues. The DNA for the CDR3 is TGTGCCAGCAGCTACGGGGGCGGGGCTAATGAAAAACTGTTTTTT. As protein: CASSYGGGANEKLFF.

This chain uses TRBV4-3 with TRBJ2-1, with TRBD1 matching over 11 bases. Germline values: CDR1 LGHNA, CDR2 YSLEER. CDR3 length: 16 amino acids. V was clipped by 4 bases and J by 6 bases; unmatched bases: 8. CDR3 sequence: CASSLEGQGGGNEQFF. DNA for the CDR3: TGCGCCAGCAGCCTTGAGGGACAGGGGGGTGGCAATGAGCAGTTCTTC.

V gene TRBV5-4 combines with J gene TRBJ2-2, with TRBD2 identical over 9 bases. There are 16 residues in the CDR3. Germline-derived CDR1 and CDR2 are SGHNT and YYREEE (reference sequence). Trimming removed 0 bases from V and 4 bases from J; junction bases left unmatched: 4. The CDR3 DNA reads TGTGCCAGCAGCTTGGCTAGCGGGGTACTCACCGGGGAGCTGTTTTTT. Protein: CASSLASGVLTGELFF.

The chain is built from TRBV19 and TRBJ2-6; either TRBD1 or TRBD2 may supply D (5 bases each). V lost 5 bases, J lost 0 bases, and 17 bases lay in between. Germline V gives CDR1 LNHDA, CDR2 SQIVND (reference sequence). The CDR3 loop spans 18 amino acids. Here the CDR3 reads CASSPQGGGSSGANVLTF. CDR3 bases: TGTGCCAGTAGTCCTCAAGGTGGGGGTAGCTCTGGGGCCAACGTCCTGACTTTC. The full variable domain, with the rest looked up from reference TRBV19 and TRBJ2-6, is DGGITQSPKYLFRKEGQNVTLSCEQNLNHDAMYWYRQDPGQGLRLIYYSQIVNDFQKGDIAEGYSVSREKKESFPLTVTSAQKNPTAFYLCASSPQGGGSSGANVLTFGAGSRLTVL.

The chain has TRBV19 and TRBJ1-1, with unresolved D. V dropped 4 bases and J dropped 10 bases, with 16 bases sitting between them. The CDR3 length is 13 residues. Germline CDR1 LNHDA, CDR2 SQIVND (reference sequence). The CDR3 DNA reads TGTGCCAGTAGTACCCACCAGCAGGAGGGAGCTTTCTTT. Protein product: CASSTHQQEGAFF.

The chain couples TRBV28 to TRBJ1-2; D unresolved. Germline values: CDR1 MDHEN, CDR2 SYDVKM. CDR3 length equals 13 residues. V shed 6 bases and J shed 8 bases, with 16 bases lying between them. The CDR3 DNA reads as TGTGCCAGCAGCTCCCCCGGACGGGGAGGCTACACCTTC. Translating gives CASSSPGRGGYTF.

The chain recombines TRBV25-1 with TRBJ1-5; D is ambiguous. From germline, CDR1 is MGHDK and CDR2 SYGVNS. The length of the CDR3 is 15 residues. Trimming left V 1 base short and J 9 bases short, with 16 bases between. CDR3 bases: TGTGCCAGCAGTGAATTTTCACTCCCCGAGCGGCCCCAGCATTTT. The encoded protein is CASSEFSLPERPQHF.

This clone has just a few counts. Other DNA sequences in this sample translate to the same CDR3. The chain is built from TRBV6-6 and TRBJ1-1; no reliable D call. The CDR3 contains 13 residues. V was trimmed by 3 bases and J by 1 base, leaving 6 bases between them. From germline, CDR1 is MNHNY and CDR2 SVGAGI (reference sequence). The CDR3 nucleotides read TGTGCCAGCAGTTATCAGGAGAACACTGAAGCTTTCTTT. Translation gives CASSYQENTEAFF.

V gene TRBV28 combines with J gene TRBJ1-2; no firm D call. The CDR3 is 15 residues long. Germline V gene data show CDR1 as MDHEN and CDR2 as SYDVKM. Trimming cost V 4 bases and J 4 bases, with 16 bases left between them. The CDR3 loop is CASSSLVGGAYGYTF. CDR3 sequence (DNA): TGTGCCAGCAGTTCCCTGGTGGGAGGCGCCTATGGCTACACCTTC.

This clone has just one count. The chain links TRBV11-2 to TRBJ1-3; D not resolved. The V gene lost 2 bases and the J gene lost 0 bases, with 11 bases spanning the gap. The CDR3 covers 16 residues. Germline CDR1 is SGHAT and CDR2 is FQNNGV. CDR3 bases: TGTGCCAGCAGCTTAAATGTGGGAGCCTCTGGAAACACCATATATTTT. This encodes CASSLNVGASGNTIYF.

CDR3: CASSPNTGELFF. The CDR3 nucleotides read TGCGCCAGCAGCCCCAACACCGGGGAGCTGTTTTTT. V usage is TRBV5-1 and J usage is TRBJ2-2; D gene unclear. Germline CDR1 is SGHRS and CDR2 is YFSETQ. V was trimmed by 4 bases and J by 2 bases, leaving 3 bases between them. The CDR3 runs to 12 residues.

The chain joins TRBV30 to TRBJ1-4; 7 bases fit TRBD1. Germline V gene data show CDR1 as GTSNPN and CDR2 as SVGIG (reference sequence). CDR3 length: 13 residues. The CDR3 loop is CACAGGIVEKLFF. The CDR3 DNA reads TGTGCTTGCGCAGGGGGAATCGTCGAAAAACTGTTTTTT.

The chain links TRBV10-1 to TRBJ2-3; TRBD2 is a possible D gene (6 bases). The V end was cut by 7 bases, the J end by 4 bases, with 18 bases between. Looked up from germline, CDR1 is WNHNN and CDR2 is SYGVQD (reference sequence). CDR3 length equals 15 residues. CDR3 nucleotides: TGCGCCAGCACCGCCGCACTCGGAGGGGCAGATACGCAGTATTTT. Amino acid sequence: CASTAALGGADTQYF.

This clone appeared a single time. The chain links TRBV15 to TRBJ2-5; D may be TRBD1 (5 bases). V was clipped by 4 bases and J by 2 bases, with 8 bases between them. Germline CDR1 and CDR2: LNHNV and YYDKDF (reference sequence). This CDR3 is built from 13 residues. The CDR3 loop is CATSIGEQETQYF. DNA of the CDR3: TGTGCCACCAGCATAGGGGAACAAGAGACCCAGTACTTC.

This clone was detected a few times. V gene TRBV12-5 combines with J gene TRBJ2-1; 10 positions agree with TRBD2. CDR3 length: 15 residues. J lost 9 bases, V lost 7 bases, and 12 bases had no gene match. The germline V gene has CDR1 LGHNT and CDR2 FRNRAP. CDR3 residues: CASALGLAASLEQFF. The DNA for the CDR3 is TGTGCTAGTGCCCTAGGACTAGCGGCCTCCCTTGAGCAGTTCTTC.

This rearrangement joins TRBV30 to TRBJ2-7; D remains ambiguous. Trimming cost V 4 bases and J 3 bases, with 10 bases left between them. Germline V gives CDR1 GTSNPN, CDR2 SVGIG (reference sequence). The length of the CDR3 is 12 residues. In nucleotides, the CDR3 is TGTGCCTGGACAGGTGAGAACTACGAGCAGTACTTC. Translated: CAWTGENYEQYF.

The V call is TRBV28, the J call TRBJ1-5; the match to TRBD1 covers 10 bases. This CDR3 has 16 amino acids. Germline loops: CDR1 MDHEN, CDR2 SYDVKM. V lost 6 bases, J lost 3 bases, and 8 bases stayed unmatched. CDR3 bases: TGTGCCAGCAGATCTCCGGGACAGGGGTACAATCAGCCCCAGCATTTT. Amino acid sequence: CASRSPGQGYNQPQHF.

CDR3 in amino acids: CASRRTGKETQYF. The CDR3 coding sequence is TGTGCCAGCAGAAGGACAGGGAAAGAGACCCAGTACTTC. The chain joins TRBV14 to TRBJ2-5; 8 nucleotides align to TRBD1. Germline CDR1 reads SGHDN; CDR2 reads FVKESK. With V trimmed by 6 bases and J by 3 bases, 3 bases remained unmatched. This CDR3 is 13 amino acids long.

The CDR3 sequence: CASSPRSSYNSPLHF. The CDR3 nucleotides are TGTGCCAGCAGCCCAAGAAGCTCCTATAATTCACCCCTCCACTTT. The chain has TRBV9 and TRBJ1-6; D is unclear. Trimming took off 4 bases at V and 0 bases at J, with 8 bases between the two ends. The CDR3 is 15 amino acids. Germline assignment: CDR1 SGDLS and CDR2 YYNGEE.